This T cell receptor (beta chain) appears in the sequencing data of a study of T-cell memory formation after mild COVID-19. Study-level findings and limits: Whether second-wave clones peaking at day 37 were SARS-CoV-2 specific went unconfirmed.

At least ten counts were recorded for this clonotype. The target antigen is unknown. Unmatched junction bases numbered 5, after V lost 4 bases and J lost 2 bases. The CDR3 consists of 15 residues. The V gene's germline CDR1 is LNHNV and CDR2 YYDKDF (reference sequence). TCRdb used MiXCR to reprocess the 5' RACE reads, holding one entry per CDR3 protein. The sample includes over 10,000 distinct CDR3 sequences, 12% of them seen just once. Sequencing used PBMCs or a T cell subset sorted from them (not recorded which). The source is an adult woman who had mild COVID-19 (a few samples of this study predate the infection). Cell type and time point are not known. The chain joins TRBV15 to TRBJ2-5; 9 bases align to TRBD2. The CDR3: CATSTGGGVQETQYF. DNA for the CDR3: TGTGCCACCAGCACGGGCGGGGGGGTTCAAGAGACCCAGTACTTC.